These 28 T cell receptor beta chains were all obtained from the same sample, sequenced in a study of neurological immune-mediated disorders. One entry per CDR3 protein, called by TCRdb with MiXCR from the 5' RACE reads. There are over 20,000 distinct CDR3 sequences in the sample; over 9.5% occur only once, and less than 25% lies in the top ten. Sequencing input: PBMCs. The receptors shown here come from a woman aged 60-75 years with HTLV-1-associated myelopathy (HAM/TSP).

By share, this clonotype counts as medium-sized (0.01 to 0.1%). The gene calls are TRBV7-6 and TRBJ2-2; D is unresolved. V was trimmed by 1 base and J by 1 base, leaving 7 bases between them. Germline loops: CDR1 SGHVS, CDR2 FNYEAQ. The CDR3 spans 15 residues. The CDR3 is CASSLGFGNTGELFF. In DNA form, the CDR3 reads TGTGCCAGCAGCTTAGGATTCGGGAACACCGGGGAGCTGTTTTTT.

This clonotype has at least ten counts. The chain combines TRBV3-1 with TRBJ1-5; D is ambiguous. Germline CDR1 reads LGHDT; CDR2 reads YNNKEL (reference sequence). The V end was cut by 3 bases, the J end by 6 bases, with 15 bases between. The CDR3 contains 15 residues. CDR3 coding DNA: TGTGCCAGCAGCCAGAATCCCGATGCGGGTCAGCCCCAGCATTTT. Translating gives CASSQNPDAGQPQHF.

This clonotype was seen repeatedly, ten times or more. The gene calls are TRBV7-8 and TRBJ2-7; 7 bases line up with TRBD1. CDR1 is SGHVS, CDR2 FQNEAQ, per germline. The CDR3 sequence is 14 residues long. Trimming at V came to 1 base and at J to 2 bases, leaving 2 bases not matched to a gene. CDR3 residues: CASSLVQGAYEQYF. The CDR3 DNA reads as TGTGCCAGCAGCTTAGTTCAGGGGGCCTACGAGCAGTACTTC.

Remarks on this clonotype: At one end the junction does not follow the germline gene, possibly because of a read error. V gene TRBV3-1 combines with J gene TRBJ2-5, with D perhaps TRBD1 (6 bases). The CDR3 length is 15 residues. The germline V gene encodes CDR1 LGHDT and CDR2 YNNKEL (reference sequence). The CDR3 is CVSSRRTVGRETQYF. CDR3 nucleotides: TGTGTCAGCAGCCGACGGACAGTGGGCAGGGAGACCCAGTACTTC.

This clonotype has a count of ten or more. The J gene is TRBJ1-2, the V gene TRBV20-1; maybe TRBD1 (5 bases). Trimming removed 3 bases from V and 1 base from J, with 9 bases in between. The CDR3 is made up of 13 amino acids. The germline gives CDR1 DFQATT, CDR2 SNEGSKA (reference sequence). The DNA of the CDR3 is TGCAGTGCTAGGCTAGGGGTTAACTATGGCTACACCTTC. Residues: CSARLGVNYGYTF.

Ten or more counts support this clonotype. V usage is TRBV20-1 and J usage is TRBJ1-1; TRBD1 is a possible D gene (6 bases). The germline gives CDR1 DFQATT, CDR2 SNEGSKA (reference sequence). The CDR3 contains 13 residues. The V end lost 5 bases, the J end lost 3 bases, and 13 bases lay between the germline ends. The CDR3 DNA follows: TGCAGTGCTCCTCGACAGGACGACACTGAAGCTTTCTTT. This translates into CSAPRQDDTEAFF.

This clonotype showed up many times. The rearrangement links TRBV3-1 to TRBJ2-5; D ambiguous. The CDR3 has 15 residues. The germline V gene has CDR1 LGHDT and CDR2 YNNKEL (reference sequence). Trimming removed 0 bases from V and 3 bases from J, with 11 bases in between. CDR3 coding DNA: TGTGCCAGCAGCCAAGATATGTCTAGAGAAGAGACCCAGTACTTC. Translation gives CASSQDMSREETQYF.

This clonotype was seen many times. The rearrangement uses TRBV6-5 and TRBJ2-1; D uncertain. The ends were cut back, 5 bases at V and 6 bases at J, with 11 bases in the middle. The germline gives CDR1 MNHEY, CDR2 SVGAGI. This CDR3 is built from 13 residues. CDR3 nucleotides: TGTGCCAGCAGTCCACCCGGATCCAATGAGCAGTTCTTC. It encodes CASSPPGSNEQFF.

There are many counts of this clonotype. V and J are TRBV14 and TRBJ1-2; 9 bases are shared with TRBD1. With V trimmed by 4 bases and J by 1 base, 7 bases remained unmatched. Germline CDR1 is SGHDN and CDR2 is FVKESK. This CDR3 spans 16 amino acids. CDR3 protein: CASSPLDRGFNYGYTF. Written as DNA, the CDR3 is TGTGCCAGCAGCCCGCTGGACAGGGGCTTTAACTATGGCTACACCTTC.

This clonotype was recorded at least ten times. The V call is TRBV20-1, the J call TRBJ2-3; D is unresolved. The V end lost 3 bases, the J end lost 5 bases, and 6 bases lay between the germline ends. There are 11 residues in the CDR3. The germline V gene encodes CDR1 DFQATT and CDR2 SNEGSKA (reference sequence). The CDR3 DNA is TGCAGTGCTAGCTTGGTAGATACGCAGTATTTT. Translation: CSASLVDTQYF.

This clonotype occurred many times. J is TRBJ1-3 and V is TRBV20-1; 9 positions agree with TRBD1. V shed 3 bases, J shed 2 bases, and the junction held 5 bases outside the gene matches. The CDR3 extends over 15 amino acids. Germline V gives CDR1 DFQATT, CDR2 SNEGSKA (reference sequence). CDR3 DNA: TGCAGTGCTAGCCCTACAGGGGGCCCTGGAAACACCATATATTTT. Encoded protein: CSASPTGGPGNTIYF.

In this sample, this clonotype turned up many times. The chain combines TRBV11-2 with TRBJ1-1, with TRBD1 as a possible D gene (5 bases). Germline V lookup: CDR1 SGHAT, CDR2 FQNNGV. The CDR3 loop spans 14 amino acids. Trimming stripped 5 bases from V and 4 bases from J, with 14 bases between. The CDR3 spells CASSLLGGPTEAFF. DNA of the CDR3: TGTGCCAGCAGCCTCTTGGGGGGACCCACTGAAGCTTTCTTT.

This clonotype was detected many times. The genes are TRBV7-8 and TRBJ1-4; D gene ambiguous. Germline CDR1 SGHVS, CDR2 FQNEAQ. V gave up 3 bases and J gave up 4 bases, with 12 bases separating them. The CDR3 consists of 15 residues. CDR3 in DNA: TGTGCCAGCAGCTTTCGAAGGGTCTTTAATGAAAAACTGTTTTTT. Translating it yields CASSFRRVFNEKLFF.

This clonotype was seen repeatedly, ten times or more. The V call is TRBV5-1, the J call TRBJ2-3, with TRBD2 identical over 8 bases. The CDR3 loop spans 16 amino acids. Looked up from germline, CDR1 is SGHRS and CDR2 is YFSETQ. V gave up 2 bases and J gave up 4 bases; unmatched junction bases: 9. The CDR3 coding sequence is TGCGCCAGCAGCTTCGGTCTCGGGGGGGCTGCAGATACGCAGTATTTT. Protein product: CASSFGLGGAADTQYF.

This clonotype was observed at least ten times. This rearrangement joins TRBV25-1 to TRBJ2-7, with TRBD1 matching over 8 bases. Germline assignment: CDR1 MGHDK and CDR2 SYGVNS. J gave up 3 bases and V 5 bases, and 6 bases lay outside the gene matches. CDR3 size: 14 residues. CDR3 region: CASSRQGLGYEQYF. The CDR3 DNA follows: TGTGCCAGCAGTAGACAGGGGTTGGGCTACGAGCAGTACTTC.

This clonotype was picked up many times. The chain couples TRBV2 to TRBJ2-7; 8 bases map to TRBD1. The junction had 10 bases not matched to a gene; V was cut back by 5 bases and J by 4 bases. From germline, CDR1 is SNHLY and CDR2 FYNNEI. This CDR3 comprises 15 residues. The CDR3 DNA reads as TGTGCCAGCAGTATATTACCGGACAGGGAGTACGAGCAGTACTTC. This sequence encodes CASSILPDREYEQYF.

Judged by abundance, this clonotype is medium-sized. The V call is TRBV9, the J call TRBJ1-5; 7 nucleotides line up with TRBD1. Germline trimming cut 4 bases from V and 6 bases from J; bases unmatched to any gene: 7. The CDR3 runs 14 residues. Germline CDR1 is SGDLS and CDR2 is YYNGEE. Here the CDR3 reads CASSTGVQSQPQHF. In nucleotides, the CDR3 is TGTGCCAGCAGCACAGGGGTCCAAAGTCAGCCCCAGCATTTT.

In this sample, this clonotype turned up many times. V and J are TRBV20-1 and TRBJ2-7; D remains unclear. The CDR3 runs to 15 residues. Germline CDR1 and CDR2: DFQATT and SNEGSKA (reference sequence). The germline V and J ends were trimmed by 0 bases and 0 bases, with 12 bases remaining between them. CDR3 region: CSARDLERFSYEQYF. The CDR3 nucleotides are TGCAGTGCTAGAGATTTGGAGCGTTTCTCCTACGAGCAGTACTTC.

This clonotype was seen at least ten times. The CDR3 nucleotides read TGTGCCAGCAGTTACAGGCCAGGGGGCGCTGGCCAGAACACTGAAGCTTTCTTT. It codes for CASSYRPGGAGQNTEAFF. The chain is built from TRBV6-5 and TRBJ1-1; TRBD1 matches at 8 bases. CDR3 length: 18 amino acids. The V gene end was trimmed by 2 bases and the J gene end by 1 base; junction bases not matched to a gene: 12. Germline CDR1 reads MNHEY; CDR2 reads SVGAGI.

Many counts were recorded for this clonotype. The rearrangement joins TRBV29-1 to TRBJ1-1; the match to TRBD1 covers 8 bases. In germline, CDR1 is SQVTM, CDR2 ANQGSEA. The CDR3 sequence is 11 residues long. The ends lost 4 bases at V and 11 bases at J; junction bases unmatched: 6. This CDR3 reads CSVAPDREAFF. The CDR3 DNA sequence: TGCAGCGTTGCGCCGGACAGGGAGGCTTTCTTT.

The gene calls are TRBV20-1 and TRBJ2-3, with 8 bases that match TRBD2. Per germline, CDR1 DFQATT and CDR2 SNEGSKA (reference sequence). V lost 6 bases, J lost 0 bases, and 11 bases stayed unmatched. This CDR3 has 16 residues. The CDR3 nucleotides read TGCAGTGCGGGGCCCCGGGGGGGGGCTAGCACAGATACGCAGTATTTT. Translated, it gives CSAGPRGGASTDTQYF.

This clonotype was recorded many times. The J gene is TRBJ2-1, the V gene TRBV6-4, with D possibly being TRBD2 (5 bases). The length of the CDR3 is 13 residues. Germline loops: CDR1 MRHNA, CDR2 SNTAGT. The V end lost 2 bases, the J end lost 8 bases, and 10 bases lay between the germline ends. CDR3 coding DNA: TGTGCCAGCAGTGACGGGAGCGAGGATGAGCAGTTCTTC. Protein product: CASSDGSEDEQFF.

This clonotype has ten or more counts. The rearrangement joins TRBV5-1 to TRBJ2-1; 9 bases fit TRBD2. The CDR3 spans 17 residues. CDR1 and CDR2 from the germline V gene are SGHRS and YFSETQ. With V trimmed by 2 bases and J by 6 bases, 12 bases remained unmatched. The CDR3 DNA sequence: TGCGCCAGCAGCTTAGCTAGCGGGGACCTCCCTGGCAATGAGCAGTTCTTC. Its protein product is CASSLASGDLPGNEQFF.

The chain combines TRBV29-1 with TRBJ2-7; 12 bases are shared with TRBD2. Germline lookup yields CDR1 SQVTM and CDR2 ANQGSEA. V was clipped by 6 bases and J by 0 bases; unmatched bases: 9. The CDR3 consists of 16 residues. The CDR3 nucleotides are TGCAGCGTCCAACTAGCGGGGGGTGCCGCCTCCTACGAGCAGTACTTC. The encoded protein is CSVQLAGGAASYEQYF.

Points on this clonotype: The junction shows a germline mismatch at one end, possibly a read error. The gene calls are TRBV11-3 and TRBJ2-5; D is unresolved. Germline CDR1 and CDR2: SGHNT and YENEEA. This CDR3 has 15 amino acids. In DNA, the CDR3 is TGTGCCAGCAGCCCAGGAAATGGGCCAATTGAGACACAGTACTTC. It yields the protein CASSPGNGPIETQYF.

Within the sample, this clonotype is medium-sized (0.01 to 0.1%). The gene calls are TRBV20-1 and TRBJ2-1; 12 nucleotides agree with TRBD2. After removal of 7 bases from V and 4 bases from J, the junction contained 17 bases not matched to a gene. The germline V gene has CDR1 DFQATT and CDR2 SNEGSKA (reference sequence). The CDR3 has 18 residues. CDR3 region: CSGVLAGGPVGVYNEQFF. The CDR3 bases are TGCAGTGGAGTACTAGCGGGGGGACCGGTTGGGGTTTACAATGAGCAGTTCTTC.

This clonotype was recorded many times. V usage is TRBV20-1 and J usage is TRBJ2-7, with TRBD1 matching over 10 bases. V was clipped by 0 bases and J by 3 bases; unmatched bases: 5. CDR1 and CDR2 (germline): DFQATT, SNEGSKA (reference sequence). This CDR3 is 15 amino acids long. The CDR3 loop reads CSARDGTGAFYEQYF. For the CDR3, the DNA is TGCAGTGCTAGAGACGGGACAGGGGCTTTCTACGAGCAGTACTTC.

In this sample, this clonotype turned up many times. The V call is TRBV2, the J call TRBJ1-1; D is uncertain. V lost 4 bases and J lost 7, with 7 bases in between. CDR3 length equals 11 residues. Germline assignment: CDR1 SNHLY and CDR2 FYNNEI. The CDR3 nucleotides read TGTGCCAGCAGTGGGACGGGTGAAGCTTTCTTT. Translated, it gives CASSGTGEAFF.